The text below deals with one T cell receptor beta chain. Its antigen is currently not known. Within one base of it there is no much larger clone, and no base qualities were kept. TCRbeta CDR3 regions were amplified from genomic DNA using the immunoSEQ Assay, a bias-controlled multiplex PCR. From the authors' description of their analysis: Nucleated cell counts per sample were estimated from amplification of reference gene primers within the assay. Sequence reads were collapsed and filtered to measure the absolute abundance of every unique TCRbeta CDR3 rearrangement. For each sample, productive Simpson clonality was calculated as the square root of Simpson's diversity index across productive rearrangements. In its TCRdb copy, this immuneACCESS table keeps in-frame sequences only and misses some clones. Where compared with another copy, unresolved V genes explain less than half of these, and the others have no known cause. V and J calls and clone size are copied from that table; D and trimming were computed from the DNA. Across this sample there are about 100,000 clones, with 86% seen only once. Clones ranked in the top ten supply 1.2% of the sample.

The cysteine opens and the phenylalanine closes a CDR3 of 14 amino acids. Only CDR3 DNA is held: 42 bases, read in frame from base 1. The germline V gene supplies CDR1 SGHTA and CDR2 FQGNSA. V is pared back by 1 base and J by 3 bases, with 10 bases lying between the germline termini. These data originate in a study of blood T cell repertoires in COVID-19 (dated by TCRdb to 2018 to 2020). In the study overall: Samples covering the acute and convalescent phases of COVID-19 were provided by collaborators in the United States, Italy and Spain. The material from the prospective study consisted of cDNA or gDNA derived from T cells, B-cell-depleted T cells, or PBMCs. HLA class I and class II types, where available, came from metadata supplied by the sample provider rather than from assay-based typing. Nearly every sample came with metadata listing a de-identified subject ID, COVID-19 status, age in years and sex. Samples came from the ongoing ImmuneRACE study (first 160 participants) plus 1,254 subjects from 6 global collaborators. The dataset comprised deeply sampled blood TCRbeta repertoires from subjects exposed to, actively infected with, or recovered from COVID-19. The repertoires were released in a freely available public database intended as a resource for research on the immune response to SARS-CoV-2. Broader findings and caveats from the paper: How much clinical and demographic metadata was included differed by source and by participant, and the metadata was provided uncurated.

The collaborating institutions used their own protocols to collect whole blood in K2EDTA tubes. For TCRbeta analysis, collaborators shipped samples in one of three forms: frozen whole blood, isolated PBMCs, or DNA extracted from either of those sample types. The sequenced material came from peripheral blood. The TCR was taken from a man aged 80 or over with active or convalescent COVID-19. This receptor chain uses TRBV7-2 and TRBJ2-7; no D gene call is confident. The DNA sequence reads TGTGCCAGCAGCTTAGTAGCCTGGCACTACGAGCAGTACTTC. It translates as CASSLVAWHYEQYF.